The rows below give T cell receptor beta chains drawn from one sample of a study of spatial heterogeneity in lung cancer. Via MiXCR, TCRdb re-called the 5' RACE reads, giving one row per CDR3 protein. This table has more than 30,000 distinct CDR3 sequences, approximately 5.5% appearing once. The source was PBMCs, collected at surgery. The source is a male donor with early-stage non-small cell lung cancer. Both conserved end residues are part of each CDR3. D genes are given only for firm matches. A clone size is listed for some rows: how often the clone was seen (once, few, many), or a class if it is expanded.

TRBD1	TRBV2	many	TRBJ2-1	TGTGCCAGCAGTGAGGGACAGGGCCTGGACAATGAGCAGTTCTTC	CASSEGQGLDNEQFF
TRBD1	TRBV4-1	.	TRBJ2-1	TGCGCCAGCAGCCAAGGGTACAGGGGGTTGTTCCCACCCTACAATGAGCAGTTCTTC	CASSQGYRGLFPPYNEQFF
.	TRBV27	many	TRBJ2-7	TGTGCCACCGGGTTTACAGGGAACGAGCAGTACTTC	CATGFTGNEQYF
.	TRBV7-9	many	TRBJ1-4	TGTGCCAGCAGCTTAGAAGGCAGGGCGGCTGAAAAACTGTTTTTT	CASSLEGRAAEKLFF
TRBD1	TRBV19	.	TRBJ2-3	TGTGCCAGTAGTCTCGGACAGGGGACAGATACGCAGTATTTT	CASSLGQGTDTQYF
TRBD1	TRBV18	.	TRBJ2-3	TGTGCCAGCTCAGAGACAGGGGGCAAAGATACGCAGTATTTT	CASSETGGKDTQYF
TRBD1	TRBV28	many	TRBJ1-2	TGTGCCAGCAGTTTGGGGCCGGGACAGGTCGGCTTGGACTATGGCTACACCTTC	CASSLGPGQVGLDYGYTF
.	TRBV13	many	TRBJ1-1	TGTGCCAGCAGCCAGGGGTCGAACACTGAAGCTTTCTTT	CASSQGSNTEAFF
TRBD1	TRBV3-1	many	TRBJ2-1	TGTGCCAGCAGCCAAGACTGGACAGGGGTCAATGAGCAGTTCTTC	CASSQDWTGVNEQFF
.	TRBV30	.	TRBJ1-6	TGTGCCTGGAGGGGGACCTTTAAGGCACCCCTCCACTTT	CAWRGTFKAPLHF
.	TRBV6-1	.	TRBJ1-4	TGTGCCAGCAGGATGCGACGAGGCCCTACAACTAATGAAAAACTGTTTTTT	CASRMRRGPTTNEKLFF
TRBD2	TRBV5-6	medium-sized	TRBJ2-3	TGTGCCAGCAGCCCCCTACTTAGCGGGGAGCGCACAGATACGCAGTATTTT	CASSPLLSGERTDTQYF
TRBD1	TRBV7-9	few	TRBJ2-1	TGTGCCAGCAGGCGAGGGACAGATTCCTACAATGAGCAGTTCTTC	CASRRGTDSYNEQFF
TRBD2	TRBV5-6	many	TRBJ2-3	TGTGCCAGCAGCTGGGGAGGGTTCGGGGGGGCAGATACGCAGTATTTT	CASSWGGFGGADTQYF
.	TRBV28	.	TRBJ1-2	TGTGCCAGCAGTTCCGGTCCCGATGGCTACACCTTC	CASSSGPDGYTF
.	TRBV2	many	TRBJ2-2	TGTGCCAGCAGTGAATCACAGGGGAACACCGGGGAGCTGTTTTTT	CASSESQGNTGELFF
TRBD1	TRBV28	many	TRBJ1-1	TGTGCCAGCAGTTTATCGGGACAGGGTGACACTGAAGCTTTCTTT	CASSLSGQGDTEAFF
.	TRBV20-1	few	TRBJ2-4	TGCAGTGCTAGAGAATTCCACGGGCCCGCAGACATTCAGTACTTC	CSAREFHGPADIQYF
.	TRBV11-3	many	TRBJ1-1	TGTGCCAGCAGCTTTACAGAGAACACTGAAGCTTTCTTT	CASSFTENTEAFF
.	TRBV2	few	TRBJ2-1	TGTGCCAGCAGCCCGACAGGGAGGATTGAGGAGCAGTTCTTC	CASSPTGRIEEQFF
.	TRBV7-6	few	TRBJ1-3	TGTGCCAGCAGCTTAGGAGGAAACACCATATATTTT	CASSLGGNTIYF
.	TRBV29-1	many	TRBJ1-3	TGCAGCGTTGAAGAGGGGGCGGGAGGAAACACCATATATTTT	CSVEEGAGGNTIYF
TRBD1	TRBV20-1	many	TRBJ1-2	TGCAGTGCCGGGACAGAAGACTATGGCTACACCTTC	CSAGTEDYGYTF
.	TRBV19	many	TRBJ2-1	TGTGCCAGTAGTGTGTACAATGAGCAGTTCTTC	CASSVYNEQFF
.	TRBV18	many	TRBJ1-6	TGTGCCAGCTCACCACCAGGCGGGTATAATTCACCCCTCCACTTT	CASSPPGGYNSPLHF
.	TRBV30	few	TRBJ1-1	TGTGCCTACAAACTGAATTATGGACGCGAGAACACTGAAGCTTTCTTT	CAYKLNYGRENTEAFF
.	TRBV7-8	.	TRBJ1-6	TGTGCCAGCAGCTTAGAAGGGCAGGCCATTAGCTCCTATAATTCACCCCTCCACTTT	CASSLEGQAISSYNSPLHF
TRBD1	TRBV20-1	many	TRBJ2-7	TGCAGTGCTAGAGGTCCTGGACAGGGCATGTTCGGTTACGAGCAGTACTTC	CSARGPGQGMFGYEQYF
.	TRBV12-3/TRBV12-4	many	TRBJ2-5	TGTGCCAGCAGTTTAGGACACGGTCCCCAAGAGACCCAGTACTTC	CASSLGHGPQETQYF
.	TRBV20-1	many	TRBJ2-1	TGCAGTGCTATCGGGGAGGGGGCTCCGAGGAGCGAGCAGTTCTTC	CSAIGEGAPRSEQFF
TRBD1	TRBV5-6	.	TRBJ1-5	TGTGCCAGCAGCCTTGACAGGGGAAGACAGCCCCAGCATTTT	CASSLDRGRQPQHF
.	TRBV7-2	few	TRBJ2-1	TGTGCCAGCAGCTTAGGGAAAACGTACAATGAGCAGTTCTTC	CASSLGKTYNEQFF
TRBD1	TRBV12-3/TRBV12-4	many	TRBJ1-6	TGTGCCAGCAGTTTAGGACAGGGACTTAATTCACCCCTCCACTTT	CASSLGQGLNSPLHF
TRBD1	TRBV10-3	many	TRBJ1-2	TGTGCCATCAGTGGATCGGGACAGGGGGCAGTCTATGGCTACACCTTC	CAISGSGQGAVYGYTF
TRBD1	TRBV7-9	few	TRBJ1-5	TGTGCCAGCAGCCGTAGCGGGACAGGGTACAATAGCAATCAGCCCCAGCATTTT	CASSRSGTGYNSNQPQHF
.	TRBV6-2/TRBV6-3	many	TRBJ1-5	TGTGCCAGCAGTTACGGGTATCAGCCCCAGCATTTT	CASSYGYQPQHF
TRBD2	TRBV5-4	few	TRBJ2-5	TGTGCCAGCAGCCTGGGACTAGCGGGGGACCAAGAGACCCAGTACTTC	CASSLGLAGDQETQYF
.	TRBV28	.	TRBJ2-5	TGTGCCAGCAGTCACCCTTCCCCGCAAGAGACCCAGTACTTC	CASSHPSPQETQYF
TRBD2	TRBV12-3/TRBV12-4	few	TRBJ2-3	TGTGCCAGCAGTCTAACCCCCCGTGGCGGGGGGGCATCAGATACGCAGTATTTT	CASSLTPRGGGASDTQYF
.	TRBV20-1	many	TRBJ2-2	TGCAGTGCAGCCCCCCTAGCGAGGAACACCGGGGAGCTGTTTTTT	CSAAPLARNTGELFF
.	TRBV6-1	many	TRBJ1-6	TGTGCCAGCATCAGATTCGTGGCAGAGGATTCACCCCTCCACTTT	CASIRFVAEDSPLHF
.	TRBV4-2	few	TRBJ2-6	TGTGCCAGCAGCCAAGGGGACAACTCTGGGGCCAACGTCCTGACTTTC	CASSQGDNSGANVLTF
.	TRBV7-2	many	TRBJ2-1	TGTGCCAGCAGCTTAGATTCGAGCTCCTACAATGAGCAGTTCTTC	CASSLDSSSYNEQFF